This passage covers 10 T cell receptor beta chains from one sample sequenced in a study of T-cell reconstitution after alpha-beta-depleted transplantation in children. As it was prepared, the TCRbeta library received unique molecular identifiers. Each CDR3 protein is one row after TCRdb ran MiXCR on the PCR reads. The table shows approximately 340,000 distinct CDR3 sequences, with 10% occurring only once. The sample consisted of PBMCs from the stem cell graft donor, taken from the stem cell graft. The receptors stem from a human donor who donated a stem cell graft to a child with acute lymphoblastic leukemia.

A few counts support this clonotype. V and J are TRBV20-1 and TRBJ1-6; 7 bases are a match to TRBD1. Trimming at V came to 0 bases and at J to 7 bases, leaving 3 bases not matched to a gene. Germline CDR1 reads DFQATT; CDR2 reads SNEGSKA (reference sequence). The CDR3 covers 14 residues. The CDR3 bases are TGCAGTGCTAGAGAGGGGACAGACAATTCACCCCTCCACTTT. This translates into CSAREGTDNSPLHF.

Written as DNA, the CDR3 is TGTGCCAGCAGCTTAGTTTGGGGACGTCCGAACACCGGGGAGCTGTTTTTT. Protein sequence: CASSLVWGRPNTGELFF. The V call is TRBV7-2, the J call TRBJ2-2; D may correspond to TRBD1 or TRBD2 (5 bases each). The length of the CDR3 is 17 residues. Germline V gene lookup returns CDR1 SGHTA and CDR2 FQGNSA. V dropped 1 base and J dropped 0 bases, with 12 bases sitting between them.

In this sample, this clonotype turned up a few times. This chain's CDR3 is CASSPTLTSGRSYEQYF. The DNA for the CDR3 is TGCGCCAGCAGCCCGACGCTCACTAGCGGCCGCTCCTACGAGCAGTACTTC. The chain combines TRBV5-1 with TRBJ2-7; 8 positions agree with TRBD2. Germline-derived CDR1 and CDR2 are SGHRS and YFSETQ. The ends lost 4 bases at V and 0 bases at J; junction bases unmatched: 12. There are 17 residues in the CDR3.

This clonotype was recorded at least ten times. The CDR3 loop is CASNKSPDTQYF. DNA for the CDR3: TGTGCCAGCAACAAAAGCCCAGATACGCAGTATTTT. The V and J genes are TRBV6-5 and TRBJ2-3, with unresolved D. Germline V gene sequence: CDR1 MNHEY, CDR2 SVGAGI. The CDR3 sequence is 12 residues long. The V and J ends lost 7 bases and 4 bases respectively, with 9 bases between them.

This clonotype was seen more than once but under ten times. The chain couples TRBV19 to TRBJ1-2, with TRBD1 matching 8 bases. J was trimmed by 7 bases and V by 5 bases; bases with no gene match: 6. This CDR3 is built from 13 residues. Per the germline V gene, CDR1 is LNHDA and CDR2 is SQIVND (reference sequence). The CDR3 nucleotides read TGTGCCAGTAGTCGGACAGGGATGGGTGGCTACACCTTC. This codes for CASSRTGMGGYTF.

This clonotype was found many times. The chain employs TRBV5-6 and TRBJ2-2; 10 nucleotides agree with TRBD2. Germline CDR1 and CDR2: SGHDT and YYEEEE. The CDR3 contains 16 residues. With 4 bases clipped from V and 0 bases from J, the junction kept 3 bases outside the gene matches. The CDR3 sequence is CASSIGLAANTGELFF. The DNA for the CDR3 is TGTGCCAGCAGCATCGGACTAGCGGCGAACACCGGGGAGCTGTTTTTT.

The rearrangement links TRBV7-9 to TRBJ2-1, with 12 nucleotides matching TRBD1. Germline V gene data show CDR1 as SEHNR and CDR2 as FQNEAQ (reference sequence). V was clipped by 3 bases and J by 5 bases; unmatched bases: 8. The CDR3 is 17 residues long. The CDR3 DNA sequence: TGTGCCAGCAGCTTTATTCCGGGACAGGGGGCCAACAATGAGCAGTTCTTC. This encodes CASSFIPGQGANNEQFF.

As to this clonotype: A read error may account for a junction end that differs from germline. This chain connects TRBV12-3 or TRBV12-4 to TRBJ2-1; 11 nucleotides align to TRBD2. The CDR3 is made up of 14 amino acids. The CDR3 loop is CASSLAGGHREQFF. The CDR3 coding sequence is TGTGCCAGCAGCTTAGCGGGGGGGCATCGCGAGCAGTTCTTC.

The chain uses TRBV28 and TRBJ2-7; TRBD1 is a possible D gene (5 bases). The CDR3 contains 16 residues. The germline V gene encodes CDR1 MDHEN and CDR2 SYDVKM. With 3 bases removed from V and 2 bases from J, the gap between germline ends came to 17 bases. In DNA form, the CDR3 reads TGTGCCAGCAGTTTTGGCGGTTGGGGCGAGGCCTACGAGCAGTACTTC. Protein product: CASSFGGWGEAYEQYF.

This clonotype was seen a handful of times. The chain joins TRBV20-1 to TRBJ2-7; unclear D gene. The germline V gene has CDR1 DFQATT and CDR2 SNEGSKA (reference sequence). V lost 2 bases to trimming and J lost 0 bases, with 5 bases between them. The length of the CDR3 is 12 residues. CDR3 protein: CSARTYSYEQYF. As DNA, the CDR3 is TGCAGTGCTAGAACCTACTCCTACGAGCAGTACTTC.